The entry below describes one T cell receptor beta chain. Its target is unknown. These data are taken from a study of cytomegalovirus exposure and HLA in healthy donors. Study-level results: Later analysis showed TCR association rates varying by HLA locus, highest for DRB1 and lowest for HLA-C. In a later analysis, parvovirus B19, influenza, CMV and Epstein-Barr virus appeared linked to several top co-occurrence clusters.

Amplification used 60 Vbeta primers and 13 Jbeta primers. Using immunoSEQ multiplex PCR, the repertoire was profiled, and TCRdb retains in-frame clones only, with some absent. Among under 200,000 clones, roughly 90% were seen once, and the ten largest hold nearly 2%. The receptor was derived from a woman between 18 and 29 years old in good health and CMV-seronegative. Sequenced: PBMCs.

CDR3 sequence reads: CASSPRGSGGYEQYF. The CDR3 bases are TGTGCCAGCAGCCCCAGGGGGAGCGGGGGCTACGAGCAGTACTTC. The chain carries TRBV11-2 and TRBJ2-7; D might be TRBD2 (8 bases). Germline CDR1 and CDR2: SGHAT and FQNNGV. The CDR3 covers 15 residues. Trimming removed 5 bases from V and 3 bases from J, with 17 bases in between.